This T cell receptor (beta chain) is drawn from a study of blood T cell repertoires in COVID-19. Study-wide context: Samples representing acute and convalescent COVID-19 were sourced from the United States, Italy and Spain. PBMCs, B-cell-depleted T cells, or T cells were the source of the cDNA or gDNA that made up the material.

Germline V CDR1 and CDR2: LGHDT, YNNKEL (reference sequence). The CDR3 has 19 amino acids. V shed 0 bases and J shed 0 bases, with 17 bases lying between them. The data were produced by immunoSEQ multiplex PCR, yet TCRdb's version contains in-frame clones alone and is incomplete. Of roughly 250,000 clones detected, around 80% appear once; the ten largest clones hold roughly 4%. This sequence joins TRBV3-1 (or the pseudogene TRBV3-2) and TRBJ1-4, with TRBD1 as a possible D gene (6 bases). This TCR derives from a woman in her thirties or forties with active or convalescent COVID-19. The sequencing sample was made of peripheral blood. CDR3 protein: CASSQDPREGVTTNEKLFF. DNA of the CDR3: TGTGCCAGCAGCCAAGATCCCCGTGAGGGGGTAACAACTAATGAAAAACTGTTTTTT.